The clone carrying this T cell receptor beta chain has only one observation. Germline CDR1 is ENHRY and CDR2 is SYGVKD. V lost 2 bases and J lost 1; bases outside the gene matches: 4. The length of the CDR3 is 17 residues. This specimen comes from a study of OX40 agonist ivuxolimab in advanced cancers. Background on the study: Dose-escalation patients suffered from hepatocellular carcinoma, melanoma, renal cell or head and neck cancer. Partial responses occurred in three patients (one hepatocellular carcinoma, two cutaneous melanoma).

Clones were read by immunoSEQ multiplex PCR, and TCRdb kept only the in-frame ones, dropping some. The sample lists approximately 70,000 clones; over 75% were seen once. This TCR was sampled from an adult with an advanced solid tumor such as melanoma, head and neck, liver or kidney cancer. Material: CD4+ or CD8+ T cells sorted from blood, obtained in a trial of the OX40 agonist ivuxolimab. This sequence joins TRBV10-3 and TRBJ2-5; 13 bases match TRBD2. CDR3 protein: CAISERTSGSFQETQYF. The CDR3 coding sequence is TGTGCCATCAGTGAGCGGACTAGCGGGAGCTTCCAAGAGACCCAGTACTTC.